This TCR beta chain derives from a study of T-cell reconstitution after alpha-beta-depleted transplantation in children. Preparation of the TCRbeta library was carried out with unique molecular identifiers. TCRdb re-called the PCR reads through MiXCR, storing one row per CDR3 protein. The sample contains a few hundred thousand distinct CDR3 sequences, approximately 9.8% of which appear only once. The junction had 18 bases not matched to a gene; V was cut back by 8 bases and J by 6 bases. Germline V gene lookup returns CDR1 KGHSH and CDR2 LQKENI. The CDR3 runs to 18 residues. This clonotype was detected only a few times.

This TCR derives from a human donor who donated a stem cell graft to a child with SCID. The sequences come from PBMCs from the stem cell graft donor, collected from the stem cell graft. This chain joins TRBV18 and TRBJ2-2; 10 bases align to TRBD1. This chain's CDR3 is CASLQPLLDRGRPGELFF. Written as DNA, the CDR3 is TGTGCCAGCCTACAACCCCTCCTCGACAGGGGGCGCCCCGGGGAGCTGTTTTTT. The whole variable domain, remainder taken from reference TRBV18 and TRBJ2-2, is NAGVMQNPRHLVRRRGQEARLRCSPMKGHSHVYWYRQLPEEGLKFMVYLQKENIIDESGMPKERFSAEFPKEGPSILRIQQVVRGDSAAYFCASLQPLLDRGRPGELFFGEGSRLTVL.